This T cell receptor (beta chain) was recovered during a study of human CD4 T cells and Enterobacteriaceae. Data came from immunoSEQ multiplex PCR; TCRdb stores just in-frame clones and leaves some out. Among 600 to 800 clones listed, 30% to 40% were seen once. After roughly 6-7 days, proliferating activated T cells were FACS-sorted as CFSE-low CD25+ ICOS+ cells. Memory CD4+ T cells were CFSE-labeled and cultured 2:1 with antigen-pulsed autologous monocytes. Memory CD4+ T cells were sorted as all CD4+ cells except CD45RA+CCR7+CD95- naive cells, over 95% pure. Swiss blood donation centers supplied the healthy donor blood. Sorted cells lacked CD8+, CD14+, CD16+, CD56+, CD19+ and CD25-bright cells. This clone was recorded once. The sequence was obtained from a human donor in good health. Input material: bacteria-reactive CD4+ T cells grown in culture. Regarding subset: CFSE-low proliferating memory CD4 T cells sorted after in vitro stimulation with a heat-inactivated bacterium or M. tuberculosis lysate.

The CDR3 is CASSLERGTATFSSYNEQFF. CDR3 nucleotides: TGTGCCAGCAGCTTAGAGAGGGGGACTGCCACCTTCAGCTCCTACAATGAGCAGTTCTTC. The chain joins TRBV11-2 to TRBJ2-1; D may be TRBD1 or TRBD2 (6 bases each). CDR3 size: 20 residues. V lost 0 bases and J 0 bases, leaving 21 bases between the germline ends. Germline loops: CDR1 SGHAT, CDR2 FQNNGV. Drawing the rest from reference TRBV11-2 and TRBJ2-1, the complete variable domain is EAGVAQSPRYKIIEKRQSVAFWCNPISGHATLYWYQQILGQGPKLLIQFQNNGVVDDSQLPKDRFSAERLKGVDSTLKIQPAKLEDSAVYLCASSLERGTATFSSYNEQFFGPGTRLTVL.